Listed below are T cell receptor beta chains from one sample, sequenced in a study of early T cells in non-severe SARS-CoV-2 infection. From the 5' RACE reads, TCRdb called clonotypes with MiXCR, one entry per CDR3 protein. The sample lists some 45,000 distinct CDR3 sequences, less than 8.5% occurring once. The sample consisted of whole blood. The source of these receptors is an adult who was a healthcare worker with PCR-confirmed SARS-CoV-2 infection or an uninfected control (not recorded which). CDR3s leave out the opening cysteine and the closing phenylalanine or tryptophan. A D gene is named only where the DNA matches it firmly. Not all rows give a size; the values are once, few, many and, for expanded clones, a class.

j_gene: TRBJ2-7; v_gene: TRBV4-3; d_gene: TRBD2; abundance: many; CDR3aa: ASSLTGTSGFYEQY
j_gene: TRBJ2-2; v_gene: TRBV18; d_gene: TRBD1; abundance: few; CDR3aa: ASSPKMRTGPTGELF
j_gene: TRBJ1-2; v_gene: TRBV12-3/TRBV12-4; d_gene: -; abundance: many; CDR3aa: ASTPGTNYGYT
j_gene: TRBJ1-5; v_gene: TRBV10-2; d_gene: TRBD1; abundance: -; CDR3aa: ASAPGTGVEPQH
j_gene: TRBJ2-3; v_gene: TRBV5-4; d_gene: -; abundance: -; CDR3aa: ARSLDGHTQY
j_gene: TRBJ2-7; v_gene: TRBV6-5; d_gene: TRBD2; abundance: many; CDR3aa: ASSYQSGGYEQY
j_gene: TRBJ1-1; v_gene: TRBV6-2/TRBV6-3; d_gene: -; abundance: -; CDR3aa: ASSLGSTVIGAF
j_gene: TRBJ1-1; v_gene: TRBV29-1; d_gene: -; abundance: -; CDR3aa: SVTLDMNTEAF
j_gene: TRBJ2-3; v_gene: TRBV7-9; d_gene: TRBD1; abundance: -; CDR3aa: ASRPAGTGTTDTQY
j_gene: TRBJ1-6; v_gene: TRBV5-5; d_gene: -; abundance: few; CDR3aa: ASSLFQRNNSPLH
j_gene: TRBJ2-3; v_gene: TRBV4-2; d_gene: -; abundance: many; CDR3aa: ASSQWRTDTQY
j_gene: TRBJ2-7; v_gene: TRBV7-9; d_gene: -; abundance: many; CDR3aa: ASSSQTGGGYEQY
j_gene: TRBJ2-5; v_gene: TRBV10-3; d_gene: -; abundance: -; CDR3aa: AIRMQGKTETQY
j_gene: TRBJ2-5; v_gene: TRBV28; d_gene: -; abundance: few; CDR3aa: ASRPGGDQETQY
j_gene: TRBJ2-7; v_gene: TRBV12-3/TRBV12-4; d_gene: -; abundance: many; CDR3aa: ASSLRGYEQY
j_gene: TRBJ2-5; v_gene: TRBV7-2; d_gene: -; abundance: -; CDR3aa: ASSLFSWKETQY
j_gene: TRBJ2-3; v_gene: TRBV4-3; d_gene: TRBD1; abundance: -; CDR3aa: ASSRTGGLFTQY
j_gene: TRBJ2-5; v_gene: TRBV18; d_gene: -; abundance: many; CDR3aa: ASSPPVVQTQY
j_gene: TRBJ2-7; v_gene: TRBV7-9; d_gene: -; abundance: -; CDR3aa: ASSNYEQY
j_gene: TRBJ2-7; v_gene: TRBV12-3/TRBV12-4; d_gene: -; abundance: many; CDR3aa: ASSSRGLITSSYEQY
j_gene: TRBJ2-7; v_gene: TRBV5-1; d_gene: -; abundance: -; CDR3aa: ASSSGRVISYEQY
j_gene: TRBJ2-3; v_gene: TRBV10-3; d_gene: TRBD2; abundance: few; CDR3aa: AISLAGSFTDTQY
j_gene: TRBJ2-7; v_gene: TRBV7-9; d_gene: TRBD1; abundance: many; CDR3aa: ASSSPGTGTYEQY
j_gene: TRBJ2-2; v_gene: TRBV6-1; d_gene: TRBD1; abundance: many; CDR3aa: ASNGDRPNTGELF
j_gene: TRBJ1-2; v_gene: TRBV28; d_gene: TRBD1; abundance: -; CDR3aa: ASRIQGAEGYT